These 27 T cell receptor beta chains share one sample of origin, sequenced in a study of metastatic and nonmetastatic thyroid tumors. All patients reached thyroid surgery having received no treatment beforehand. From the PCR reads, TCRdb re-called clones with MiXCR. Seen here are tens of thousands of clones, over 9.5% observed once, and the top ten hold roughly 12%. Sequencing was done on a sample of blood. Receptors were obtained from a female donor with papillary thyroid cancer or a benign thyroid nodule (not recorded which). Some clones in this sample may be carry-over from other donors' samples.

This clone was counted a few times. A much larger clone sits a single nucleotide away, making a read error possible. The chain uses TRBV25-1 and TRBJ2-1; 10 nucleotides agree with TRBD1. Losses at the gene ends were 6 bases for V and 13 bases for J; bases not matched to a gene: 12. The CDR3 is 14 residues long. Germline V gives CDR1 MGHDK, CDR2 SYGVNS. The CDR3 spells CASSRDRGLGDQFF. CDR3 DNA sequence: TGTGCCAGCAGCCGGGACAGGGGTTTAGGTGATCAGTTCTTC.

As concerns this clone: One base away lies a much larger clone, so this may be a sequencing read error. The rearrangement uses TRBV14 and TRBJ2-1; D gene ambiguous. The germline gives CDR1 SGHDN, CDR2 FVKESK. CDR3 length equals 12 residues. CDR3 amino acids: CASSQDWYEHFF. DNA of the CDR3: TGTGCCAGCAGCCAAGATTGGTATGAGCACTTCTTC.

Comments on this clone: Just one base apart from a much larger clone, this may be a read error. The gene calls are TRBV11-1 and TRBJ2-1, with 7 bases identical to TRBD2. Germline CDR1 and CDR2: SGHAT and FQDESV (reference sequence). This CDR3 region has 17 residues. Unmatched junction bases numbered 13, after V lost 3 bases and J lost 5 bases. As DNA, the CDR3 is TGTGCCAGCAGCTTTGTGACTAGCTCAGAGGGTAACAATGAGCAGTTCTTC. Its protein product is CASSFVTSSEGNNEQFF.

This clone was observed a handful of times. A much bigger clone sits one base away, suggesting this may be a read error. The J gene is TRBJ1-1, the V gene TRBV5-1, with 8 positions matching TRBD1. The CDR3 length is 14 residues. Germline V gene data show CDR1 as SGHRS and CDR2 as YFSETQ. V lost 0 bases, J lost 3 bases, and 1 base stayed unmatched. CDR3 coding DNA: TGCGCCAGCAGCTTGGAGACAGGGGACACTGAAGCTTTCTTT. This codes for CASSLETGDTEAFF.

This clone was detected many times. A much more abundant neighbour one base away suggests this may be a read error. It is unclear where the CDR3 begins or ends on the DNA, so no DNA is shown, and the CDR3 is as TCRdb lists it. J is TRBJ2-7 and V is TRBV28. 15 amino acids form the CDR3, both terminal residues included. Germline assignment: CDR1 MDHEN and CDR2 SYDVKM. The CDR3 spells CASSSSAGITYEQYF.

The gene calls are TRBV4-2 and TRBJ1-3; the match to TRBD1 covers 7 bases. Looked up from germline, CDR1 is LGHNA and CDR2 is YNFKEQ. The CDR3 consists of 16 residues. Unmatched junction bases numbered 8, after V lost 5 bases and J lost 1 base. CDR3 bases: TGTGCCAGCAGCAGAAGCTCAGGGGGATCTGGAAACACCATATATTTT. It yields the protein CASSRSSGGSGNTIYF.

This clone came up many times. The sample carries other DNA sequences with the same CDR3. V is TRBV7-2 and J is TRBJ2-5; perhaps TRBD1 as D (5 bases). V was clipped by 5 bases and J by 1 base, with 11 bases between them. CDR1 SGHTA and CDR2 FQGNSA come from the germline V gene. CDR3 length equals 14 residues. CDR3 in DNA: TGTGCCAGCAGCCCAGGGATGCTCCAAGAGACCCAGTACTTC. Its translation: CASSPGMLQETQYF.

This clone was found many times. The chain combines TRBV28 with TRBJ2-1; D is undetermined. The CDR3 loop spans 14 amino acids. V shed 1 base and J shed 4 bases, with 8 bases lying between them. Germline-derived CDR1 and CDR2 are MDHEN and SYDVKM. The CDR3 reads CASSLFPGYNEQFF. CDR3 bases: TGTGCCAGCAGTTTATTCCCCGGATACAATGAGCAGTTCTTC.

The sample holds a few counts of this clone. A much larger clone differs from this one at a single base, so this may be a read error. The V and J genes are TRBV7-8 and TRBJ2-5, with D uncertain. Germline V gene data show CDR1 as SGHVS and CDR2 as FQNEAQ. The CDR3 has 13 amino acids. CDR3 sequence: CASSPNSIENQYF. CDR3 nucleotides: TGTGCCAGCAGCCCAAACTCTATAGAGAACCAGTACTTC.

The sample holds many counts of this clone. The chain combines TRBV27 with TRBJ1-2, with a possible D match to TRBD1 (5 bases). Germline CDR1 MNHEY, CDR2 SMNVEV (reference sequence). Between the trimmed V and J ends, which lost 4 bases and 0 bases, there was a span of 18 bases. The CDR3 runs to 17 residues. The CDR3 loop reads CASSSRTGRAANYGYTF. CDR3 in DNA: TGTGCCAGCAGTTCTCGGACGGGGCGTGCAGCTAACTATGGCTACACCTTC.

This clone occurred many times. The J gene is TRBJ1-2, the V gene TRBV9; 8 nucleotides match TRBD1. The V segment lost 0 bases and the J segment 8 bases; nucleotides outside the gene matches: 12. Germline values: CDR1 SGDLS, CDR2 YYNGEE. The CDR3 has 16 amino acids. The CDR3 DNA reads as TGTGCCAGCAGCGTAGCAAGAGACAGGGGAGTCAGCGGCTACACCTTC. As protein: CASSVARDRGVSGYTF.

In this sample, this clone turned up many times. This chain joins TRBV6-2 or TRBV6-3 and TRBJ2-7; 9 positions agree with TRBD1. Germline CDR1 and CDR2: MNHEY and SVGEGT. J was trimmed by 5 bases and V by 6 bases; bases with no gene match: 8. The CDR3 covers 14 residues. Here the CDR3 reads CASRDRGGIDEQYF. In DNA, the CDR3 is TGTGCCAGCAGGGACAGGGGTGGTATAGACGAGCAGTACTTC.

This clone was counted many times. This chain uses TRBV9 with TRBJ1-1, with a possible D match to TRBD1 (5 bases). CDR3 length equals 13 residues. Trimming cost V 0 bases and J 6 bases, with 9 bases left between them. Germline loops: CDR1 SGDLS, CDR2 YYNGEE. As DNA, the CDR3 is TGTGCCAGCAGCGTAGGGCAGGGATCTGAAGCTTTCTTT. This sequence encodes CASSVGQGSEAFF.

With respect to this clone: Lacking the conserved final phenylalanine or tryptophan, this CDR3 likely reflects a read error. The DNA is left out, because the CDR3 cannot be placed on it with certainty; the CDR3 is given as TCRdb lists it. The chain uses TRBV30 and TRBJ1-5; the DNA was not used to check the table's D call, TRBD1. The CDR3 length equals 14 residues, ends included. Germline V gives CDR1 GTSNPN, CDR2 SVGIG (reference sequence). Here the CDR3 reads CAWSVGGGNQPQHL.

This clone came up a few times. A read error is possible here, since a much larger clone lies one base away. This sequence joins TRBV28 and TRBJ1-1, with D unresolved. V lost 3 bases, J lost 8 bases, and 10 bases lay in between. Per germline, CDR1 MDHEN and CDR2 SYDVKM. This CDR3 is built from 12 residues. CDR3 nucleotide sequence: TGTGCCAGCAGTTTGAGATGCCAAGAAGCTTTCTTT. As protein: CASSLRCQEAFF.

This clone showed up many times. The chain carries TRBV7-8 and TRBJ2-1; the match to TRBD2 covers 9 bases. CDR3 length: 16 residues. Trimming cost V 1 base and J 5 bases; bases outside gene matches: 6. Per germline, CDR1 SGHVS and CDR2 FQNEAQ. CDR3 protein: CASSLVTSGFHNEQFF. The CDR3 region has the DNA TGTGCCAGCAGCTTAGTTACTAGCGGGTTCCACAATGAGCAGTTCTTC. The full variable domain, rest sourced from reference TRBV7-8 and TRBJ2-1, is GAGVSQSPRYKVAKRGQDVALRCDPISGHVSLFWYQQALGQGPEFLTYFQNEAQLDKSGLPSDRFFAERPEGSVSTLKIQRTQQEDSAVYLCASSLVTSGFHNEQFFGPGTRLTVL.

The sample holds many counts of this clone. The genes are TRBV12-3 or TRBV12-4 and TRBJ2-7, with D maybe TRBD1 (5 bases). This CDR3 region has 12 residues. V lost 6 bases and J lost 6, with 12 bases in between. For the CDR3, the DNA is TGTGCCAGCAGCTCGACAGTAACCGAGCAGTACTTC. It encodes CASSSTVTEQYF.

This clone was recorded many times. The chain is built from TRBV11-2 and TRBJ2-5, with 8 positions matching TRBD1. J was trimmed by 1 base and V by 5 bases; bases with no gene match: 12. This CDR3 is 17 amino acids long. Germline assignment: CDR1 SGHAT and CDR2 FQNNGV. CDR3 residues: CASSPPGQGAGQETQYF. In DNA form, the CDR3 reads TGTGCCAGCAGCCCACCAGGGCAGGGGGCTGGCCAAGAGACCCAGTACTTC.

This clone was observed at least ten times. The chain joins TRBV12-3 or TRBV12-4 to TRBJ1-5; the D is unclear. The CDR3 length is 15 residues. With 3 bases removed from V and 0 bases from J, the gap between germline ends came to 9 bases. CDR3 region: CASSLGLGSNQPQHF. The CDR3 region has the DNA TGTGCCAGCAGTTTGGGTTTAGGTAGCAATCAGCCCCAGCATTTT.

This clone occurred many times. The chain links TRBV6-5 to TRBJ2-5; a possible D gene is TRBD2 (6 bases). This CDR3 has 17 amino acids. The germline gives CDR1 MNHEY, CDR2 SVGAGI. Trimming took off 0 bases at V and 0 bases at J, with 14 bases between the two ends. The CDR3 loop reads CASSYSEGLAYQETQYF. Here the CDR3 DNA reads TGTGCCAGCAGTTACTCGGAGGGCCTAGCGTACCAAGAGACCCAGTACTTC.

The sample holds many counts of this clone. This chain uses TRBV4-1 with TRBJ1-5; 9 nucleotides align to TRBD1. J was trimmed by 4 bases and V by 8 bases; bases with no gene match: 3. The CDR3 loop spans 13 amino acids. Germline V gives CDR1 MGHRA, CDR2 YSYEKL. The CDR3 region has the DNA TGCGCCAGCGGCGGACAGGGGAATCAGCCCCAGCATTTT. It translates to CASGGQGNQPQHF.

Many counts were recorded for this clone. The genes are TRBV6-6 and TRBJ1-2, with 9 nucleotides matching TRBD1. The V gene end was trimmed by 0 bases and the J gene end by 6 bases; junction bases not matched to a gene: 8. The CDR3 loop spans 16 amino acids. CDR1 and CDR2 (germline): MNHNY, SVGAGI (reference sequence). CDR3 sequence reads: CASSYSIATGGDGYTF. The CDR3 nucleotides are TGTGCCAGCAGTTACTCGATCGCGACAGGGGGAGATGGCTACACCTTC.

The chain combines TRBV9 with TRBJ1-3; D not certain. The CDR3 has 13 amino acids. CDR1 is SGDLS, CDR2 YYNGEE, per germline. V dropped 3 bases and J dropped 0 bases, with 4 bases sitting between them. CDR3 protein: CASSGGSGNTIYF. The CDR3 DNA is TGTGCCAGCAGCGGTGGCTCTGGAAACACCATATATTTT.

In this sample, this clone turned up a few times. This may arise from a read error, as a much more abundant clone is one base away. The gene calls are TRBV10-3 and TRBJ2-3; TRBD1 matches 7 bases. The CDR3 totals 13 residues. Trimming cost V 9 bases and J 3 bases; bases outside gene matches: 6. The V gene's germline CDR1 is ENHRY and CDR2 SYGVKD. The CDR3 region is CAIQGVWTDTQYF. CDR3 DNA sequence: TGTGCCATTCAGGGGGTATGGACAGATACGCAGTATTTT.

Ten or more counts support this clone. CDR3 nucleotide sequence: TGCAGTGCTAGAGATTCCCCAGGGAATCTTTATAATTCACCCCTCCACTTT. It is translated as CSARDSPGNLYNSPLHF. The chain has TRBV20-1 and TRBJ1-6; possible D gene TRBD1, 5 bases. This CDR3 comprises 17 residues. The germline V and J ends were trimmed by 0 bases and 4 bases, with 16 bases remaining between them. Germline CDR1 reads DFQATT; CDR2 reads SNEGSKA (reference sequence).

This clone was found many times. In nucleotides, the CDR3 is TGTGCCACGCGGGACCCGGGACAGGGACCCTATGGCTACACCTTC. Translated: CATRDPGQGPYGYTF. The chain couples TRBV6-1 to TRBJ1-2, with TRBD1 identical over 9 bases. The CDR3 extends over 15 amino acids. Losses at the gene ends were 10 bases for V and 4 bases for J; bases not matched to a gene: 13. Germline-derived CDR1 and CDR2 are MNHNS and SASEGT.

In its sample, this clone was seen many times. The CDR3 DNA reads TGTGCCAGCAGCTTAGCAGGCTCAGATACGCAGTATTTT. Its translation is CASSLAGSDTQYF. The rearrangement uses TRBV7-2 and TRBJ2-3; no clear D. V shed 0 bases and J shed 4 bases, with 5 bases lying between them. The CDR3 runs to 13 residues. The germline V gene encodes CDR1 SGHTA and CDR2 FQGNSA. The full variable domain, its missing parts supplied by reference TRBV7-2 and TRBJ2-3, is GAGVSQSPSNKVTEKGKDVELRCDPISGHTALYWYRQSLGQGLEFLIYFQGNSAPDKSGLPSDRFSAERTGGSVSTLTIQRTQQEDSAVYLCASSLAGSDTQYFGPGTRLTVL.